The 13 T cell receptor beta chains below were found in one sample sequenced in a study of beta chain features in type 1 diabetes (dated by TCRdb to between 2018 and 2020). Study-level results and caveats: Type 1 diabetes patients showed a moderate but significant shortening of TCRB CDR3 length in all four CD4+ subsets.

Which antigens these TCRs recognize remains unknown. The method behind the library was the immunoSEQ multiplex PCR assay. The High Capacity cDNA Reverse Transcription Kit was used to reverse transcribe all of the isolated RNA, meaning that expressed TCRB transcripts were what got sequenced. TCRdb's version of the immuneACCESS table is confined to in-frame rearrangements and falls short of the full clone set. An unresolved V gene accounts for under half of the shortfall where checked; the remainder is of unknown origin. This sample comprises a few hundred thousand clones, roughly 14% of them detected only once. The leading ten clones occupy roughly 0.015% of the sample. Sequences were obtained from naive CD4+ T cells from blood. The cell subset or site label on this specimen signifies: true naive CD4+ T cells. The receptor set was obtained from a woman aged 18-29 years with type 1 diabetes.

This clone was counted only a few times. This chain's CDR3 is CASSLGRGNQPQHF. The CDR3 region has the DNA TGTGCCAGCAGCTTGGGTAGGGGGAATCAGCCCCAGCATTTT. The V and J genes are TRBV13 and TRBJ1-5, with a weak D call TRBD1 (6 bases). Germline CDR1 PRHDT, CDR2 FYEKMQ (reference sequence). This CDR3 comprises 14 residues. Deletions cut 3 bases from V and 4 bases from J, with 10 bases between.

To note about this clone: The same CDR3 arises from other DNA sequences in this sample as well. The chain carries TRBV11-3 and TRBJ2-1; perhaps TRBD2 as D (6 bases). V gave up 1 base and J gave up 7 bases, with 8 bases separating them. Germline lookup yields CDR1 SGHNT and CDR2 YENEEA. This CDR3 has 13 amino acids. The CDR3 DNA reads TGTGCCAGCAGCTTAGGGGGGGTAAATGAGCAGTTCTTC. Amino acid sequence: CASSLGGVNEQFF.

V and J are TRBV30 and TRBJ2-3, with D possibly matching TRBD2 (5 bases). The CDR3 is 14 amino acids. Trimming shortened V by 4 bases and J by 2 bases, and 13 bases separated the two germline ends. CDR1 is GTSNPN, CDR2 SVGIG, per germline (reference sequence). CDR3 in DNA: TGTGCCTGGACGTCGTGGACTTCCACAGATACGCAGTATTTT. Translation: CAWTSWTSTDTQYF.

The chain couples TRBV30 to TRBJ1-1; weak D call: TRBD1 (5 bases). CDR3 size: 13 residues. Germline CDR1 GTSNPN, CDR2 SVGIG (reference sequence). The ends were cut back, 1 base at V and 2 bases at J, with 8 bases in the middle. The CDR3: CAWSARENTEAFF. The DNA for the CDR3 is TGTGCCTGGAGTGCCAGGGAAAACACTGAAGCTTTCTTT. Looking up the rest from reference TRBV30 and TRBJ1-1 gives the full variable domain: SQTIHQWPATLVQPVGSPLSLECTVEGTSNPNLYWYRQAAGRGLQLLFYSVGIGQISSEVPQNLSASRPQDRQFILSSKKLLLSDSGFYLCAWSARENTEAFFGQGTRLTVV.

This clone was detected a few times. The V and J genes are TRBV12-5 and TRBJ2-2, with unresolved D. Germline V lookup: CDR1 LGHNT, CDR2 FRNRAP. V was trimmed by 5 bases and J by 6 bases, leaving 7 bases between them. The CDR3 covers 12 residues. The CDR3 region is CASGQVSGELFF. In nucleotides, the CDR3 is TGTGCTAGTGGTCAGGTTTCCGGGGAGCTGTTTTTT.

This clone was picked up a small number of times. V and J are TRBV9 and TRBJ2-1; the D is unclear. The germline gives CDR1 SGDLS, CDR2 YYNGEE. The CDR3 is 15 amino acids. Trimming removed 2 bases at V and 2 bases at J, with 11 bases between. CDR3 in amino acids: CASSVRAATYNEQFF. The CDR3 DNA follows: TGTGCCAGCAGCGTTCGCGCGGCCACCTACAATGAGCAGTTCTTC. The full variable domain, with the rest looked up from reference TRBV9 and TRBJ2-1, is DSGVTQTPKHLITATGQRVTLRCSPRSGDLSVYWYQQSLDQGLQFLIQYYNGEERAKGNILERFSAQQFPDLHSELNLSSLELGDSALYFCASSVRAATYNEQFFGPGTRLTVL.

CDR3 sequence: CASSQGVPSGANVLTF. The CDR3 nucleotides are TGTGCCAGCAGCCAGGGGGTTCCCTCTGGGGCCAACGTCCTGACTTTC. The chain joins TRBV27 to TRBJ2-6; 7 nucleotides match TRBD1. With V trimmed by 6 bases and J by 0 bases, 5 bases remained unmatched. The CDR3 spans 16 residues. Germline V gene data show CDR1 as MNHEY and CDR2 as SMNVEV (reference sequence).

In its sample, this clone was seen a few times. The V gene is TRBV20-1, the J gene TRBJ2-5; D possibly corresponds to TRBD2 (6 bases). The DNA end favors TRBJ2-7, so the J call may be wrong. The CDR3 contains 11 residues. Germline V gene data show CDR1 as DFQATT and CDR2 as SNEGSKA (reference sequence). CDR3 amino acids: CSFYGGDEQYF. The CDR3 nucleotides read TGCAGCTTTTACGGGGGTGACGAGCAGTACTTC.

The CDR3, as DNA: TGCAGGGTGGACAGGAACACTGAAGCTTTCTTT. Encoded protein: CRVDRNTEAFF. This rearrangement joins TRBV20-1 to TRBJ1-1; TRBD1 is a possible D gene (6 bases). Germline CDR1 reads DFQATT; CDR2 reads SNEGSKA (reference sequence). The CDR3 loop spans 11 amino acids.

This clone was detected a few times. CDR3 coding DNA: TGTGCCAGTAGTCCCCGGACCGGGGAGCTGTTTTTT. It is translated as CASSPRTGELFF. J is TRBJ2-2 and V is TRBV19, with unresolved D. The ends were cut back, 5 bases at V and 5 bases at J, with 6 bases in the middle. Per germline, CDR1 LNHDA and CDR2 SQIVND (reference sequence). The CDR3 runs to 12 residues.

The J gene is TRBJ2-5, the V gene TRBV7-7, with a tentative D call TRBD1 (5 bases). V lost 2 bases and J lost 6, with 10 bases in between. The CDR3 length is 13 residues. Per the germline V gene, CDR1 is SSHAT and CDR2 is FNYEAQ (reference sequence). The CDR3 DNA reads as TGTGCCAGCAGCTTACCAGGGATGCAGACCCAGTACTTC. Protein: CASSLPGMQTQYF.

This sequence joins TRBV1 and TRBJ2-1; TRBD2 is the table's D call and was not checked against the DNA. TRBV1 is annotated as a pseudogene. The CDR3 has 12 amino acids. The CDR3 DNA sequence: TGCACCAGCAGCCAAGGGGCGGGTGAGCAGTTCTTC. Translated: CTSSQGAGEQFF.

The V gene is TRBV30, the J gene TRBJ2-1; D is possibly TRBD1 (6 bases). The CDR3 is made up of 11 amino acids. Germline V lookup: CDR1 GTSNPN, CDR2 SVGIG (reference sequence). V was clipped by 3 bases and J by 7 bases, with 7 bases between them. CDR3 protein: CAWSRGNEQFF. Written as DNA, the CDR3 is TGTGCCTGGAGCAGGGGAAATGAGCAGTTCTTC.